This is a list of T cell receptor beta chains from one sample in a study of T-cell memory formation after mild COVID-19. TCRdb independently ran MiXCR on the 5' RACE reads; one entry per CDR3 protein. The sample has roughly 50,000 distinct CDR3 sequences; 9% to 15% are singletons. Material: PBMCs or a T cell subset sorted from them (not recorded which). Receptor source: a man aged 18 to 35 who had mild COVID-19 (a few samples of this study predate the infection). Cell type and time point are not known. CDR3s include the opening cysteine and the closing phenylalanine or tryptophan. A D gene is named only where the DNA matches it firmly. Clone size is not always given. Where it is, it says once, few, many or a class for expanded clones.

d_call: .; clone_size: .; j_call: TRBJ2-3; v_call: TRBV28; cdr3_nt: TGTGCCAGCATTAGGGGGGGCTCAGAAGATACGAAGTATTTT; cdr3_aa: CASIRGGSEDTKYF
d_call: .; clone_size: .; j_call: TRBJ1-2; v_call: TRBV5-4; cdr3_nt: TGTGCCAGCAGCTTATGGGGAAATGGCTACACCTTC; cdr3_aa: CASSLWGNGYTF
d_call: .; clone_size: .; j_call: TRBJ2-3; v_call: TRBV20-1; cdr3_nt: TGCAGTGCTAGAGATTGGGCGGAAACTAGCACAGATACGCAGTATTTT; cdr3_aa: CSARDWAETSTDTQYF
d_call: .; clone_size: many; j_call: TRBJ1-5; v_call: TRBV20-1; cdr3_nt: TGCAGTGCTAGATCGGATAGCAATCAGCCCCAGCATTTT; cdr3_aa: CSARSDSNQPQHF
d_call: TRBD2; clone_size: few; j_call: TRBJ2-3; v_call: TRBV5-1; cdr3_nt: TGCGCCAGCAGCTTGGGAACTAGCGGGGGGATCACAGATACGCAGTATTTT; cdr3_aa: CASSLGTSGGITDTQYF
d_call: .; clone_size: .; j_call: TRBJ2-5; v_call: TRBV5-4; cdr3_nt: TGTGCCAGCAGCCCGGAGATGGAAGAGACCCAGTACTTC; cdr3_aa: CASSPEMEETQYF
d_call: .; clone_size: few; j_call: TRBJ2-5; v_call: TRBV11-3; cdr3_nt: TGTGCCAGCAGCCTTGGGGGAGAGTACCAAGAGACCCAGTACTTC; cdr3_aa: CASSLGGEYQETQYF
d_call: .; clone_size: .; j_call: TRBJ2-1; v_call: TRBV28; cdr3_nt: TGTGCCAGCAGTCCAGCGTGGGGGAATGAGCAGTTCTTC; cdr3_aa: CASSPAWGNEQFF
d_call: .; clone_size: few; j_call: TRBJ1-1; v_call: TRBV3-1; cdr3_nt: TGTGCCAGCAGCCAAGAACCCATCAGGGGCACTGAAGCTTTCTTT; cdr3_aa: CASSQEPIRGTEAFF
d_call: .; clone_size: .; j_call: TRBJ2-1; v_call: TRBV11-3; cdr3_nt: TGTGCCAGCAGCAATCCCACGGGACGATCTTACAATGAGCAGTTCTTC; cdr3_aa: CASSNPTGRSYNEQFF
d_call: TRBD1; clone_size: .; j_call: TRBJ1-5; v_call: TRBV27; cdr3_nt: TGTGCCAGCAGTATCTACAGGGGTGGTCAGCCCCAGCATTTT; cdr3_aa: CASSIYRGGQPQHF
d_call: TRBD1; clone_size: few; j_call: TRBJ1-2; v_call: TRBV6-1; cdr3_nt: TGTGCCAGCAGTGAATCAGGGCAGGGGGCTGGTGGCTACACCTTC; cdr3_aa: CASSESGQGAGGYTF
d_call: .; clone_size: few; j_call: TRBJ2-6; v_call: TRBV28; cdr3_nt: TGTGCCAGCTTCACCTCTGGGGCCAACGTCCTGACTTTC; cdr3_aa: CASFTSGANVLTF
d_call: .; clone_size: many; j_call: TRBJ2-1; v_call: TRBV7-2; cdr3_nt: TGTGCCAGCAGCTTCGGACGTGTGGAGCAGTTCTTC; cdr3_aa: CASSFGRVEQFF
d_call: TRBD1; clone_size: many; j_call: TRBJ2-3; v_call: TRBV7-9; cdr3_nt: TGTGCCAGCAGCTTAGGTCGGGACAGTCCTCCCCATTTT; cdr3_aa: CASSLGRDSPPHF
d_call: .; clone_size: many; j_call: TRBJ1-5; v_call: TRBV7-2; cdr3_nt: TGTGCCAGCAGCTTAGAAGTAGGCGAGTATCAGCCCCAGCATTTT; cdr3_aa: CASSLEVGEYQPQHF
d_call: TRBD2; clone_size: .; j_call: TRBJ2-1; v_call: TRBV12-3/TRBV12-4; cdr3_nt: TGTGCCAGCACTCCCCCGGAGAGCGGGAGGGCCCGTAATGAGCAGTTCTTC; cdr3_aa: CASTPPESGRARNEQFF
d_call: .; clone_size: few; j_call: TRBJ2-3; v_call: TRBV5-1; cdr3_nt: TGCGCCAGCAGCTTGGCCCTTTTTGGTCCCACAGATACGCAGTATTTT; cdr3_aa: CASSLALFGPTDTQYF
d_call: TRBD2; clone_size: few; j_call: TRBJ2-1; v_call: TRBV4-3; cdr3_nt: TGCGCCAGCAGCCAAGATTTGGGGGGGTCGGGGTACAATGAGCAGTTCTTC; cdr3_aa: CASSQDLGGSGYNEQFF
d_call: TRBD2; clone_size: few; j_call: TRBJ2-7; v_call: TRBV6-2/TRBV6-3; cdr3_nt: TGTGCCAGCACCCACCCCGGGGGGGACTACGAGCAGTACTTC; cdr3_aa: CASTHPGGDYEQYF
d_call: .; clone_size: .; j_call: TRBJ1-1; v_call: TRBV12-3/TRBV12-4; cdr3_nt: TGTGCCAGCAGTTTCTGGGGGACTGAAGCTTTCTTT; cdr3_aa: CASSFWGTEAFF
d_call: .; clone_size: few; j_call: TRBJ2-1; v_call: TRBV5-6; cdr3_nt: TGTGCCAGCAGCGAAACAGGAGCGGGCCTGGATGAGCAGTTCTTC; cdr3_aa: CASSETGAGLDEQFF
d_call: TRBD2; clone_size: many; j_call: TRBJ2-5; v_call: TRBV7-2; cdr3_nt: TGTGCCAGCAGCTTGCTAGCGGGACAAGAGACCCAGTACTTC; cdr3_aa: CASSLLAGQETQYF
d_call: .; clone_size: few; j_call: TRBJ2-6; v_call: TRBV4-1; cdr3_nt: TGCGCCAGCAGCCAAGGTTTCCGCTCTGGGGCCAACGTCCTGACTTTC; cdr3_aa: CASSQGFRSGANVLTF
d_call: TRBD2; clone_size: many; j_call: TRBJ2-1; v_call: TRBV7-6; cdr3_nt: TGTGCCAGCAGCTTAGGACCCCTAGCGGGTGACTCCTACAATGAGCAGTTCTTC; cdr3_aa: CASSLGPLAGDSYNEQFF
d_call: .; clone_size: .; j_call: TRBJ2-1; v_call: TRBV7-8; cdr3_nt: TGTGCCAGCAGCTTAGGGCTTCCAGGGGACAATGAGCAGTTCTTC; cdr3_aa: CASSLGLPGDNEQFF
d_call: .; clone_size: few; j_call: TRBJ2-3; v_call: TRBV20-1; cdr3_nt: TGCAGTGCTACAGTCGGCGGGGACACAGATACGCAGTATTTT; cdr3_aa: CSATVGGDTDTQYF
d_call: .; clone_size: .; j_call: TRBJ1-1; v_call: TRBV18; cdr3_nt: TGTGCCAGCTCACCTCTTCCTCAGGCTGAAGCTTTCTTT; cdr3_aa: CASSPLPQAEAFF
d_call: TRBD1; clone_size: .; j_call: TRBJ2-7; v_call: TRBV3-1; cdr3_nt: TGTGCCAGCAGCAGACGGGACAGGGGCTCCTACGAGCAGTACTTC; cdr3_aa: CASSRRDRGSYEQYF
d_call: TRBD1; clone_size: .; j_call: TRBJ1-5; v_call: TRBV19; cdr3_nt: TGTGCCAGTGGGGGGACAGGCCACCGGAATCAGCCCCAGCATTTT; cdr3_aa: CASGGTGHRNQPQHF
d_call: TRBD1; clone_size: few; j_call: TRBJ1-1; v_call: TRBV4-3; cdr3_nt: TGCGCCAGCAGCCAAGCCGGGACAGGGGGCACTGAAGCTTTCTTT; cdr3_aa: CASSQAGTGGTEAFF
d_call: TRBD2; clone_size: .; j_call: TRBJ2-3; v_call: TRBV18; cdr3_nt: TGTGCCAGCTCTCCGATAGCGGGGGCTAGCACAGATACGCAGTATTTT; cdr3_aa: CASSPIAGASTDTQYF